The present TCR beta chain was sequenced within a study of T cell repertoires in cytomegalovirus infection. The study's findings and limits: Totalled public TCR beta family frequency picked out people who carried CMV plus the relevant HLA. The response measured ex vivo was dominated by TCR beta clonotypes (HLA-C-restricted and CMV-specific).

TCRdb independently ran MiXCR on the reads; one entry per CDR3 protein. The table has about 320,000 distinct CDR3 sequences, roughly 9.5% seen once; the top ten hold 3.5% to 4.5%. This CDR3 is built from 16 residues. The germline V gene encodes CDR1 SGHKS and CDR2 YYEKEE (reference sequence). Trimming took 1 base from V and 2 from J, leaving 14 bases between them. In this sample, this clonotype turned up many times. Its target is unknown. The material sequenced was PBMCs. The chain uses TRBV5-5 and TRBJ2-3; D might be TRBD2 (6 bases). This clonotype originated in a human donor in good health (CMV status not recorded). Some clones in this sample may be carry-over from other donors' samples. The CDR3 DNA is TGTGCCAGCAGCTTGTTATCAGGGACTTACACAGATACGCAGTATTTT. This translates into CASSLLSGTYTDTQYF.